The sequence of this T cell receptor (beta chain) was determined in a study of identical twins (dated by TCRdb to 2016 to 2017). Regarding the research as a whole: To test whether fetal clonotypes persist, this study deep-sequenced TCR alpha and beta repertoires from monozygotic twins, from unrelated adults of various ages, and from cord blood. To rule out contamination, the twin experiments were replicated at different times with different library preparation protocols. General study outcomes and caveats: Zero-insertion analyses could be partly confounded by invariant T cells such as MAIT and iNKT, although diverse VJ usage argued against such confounding for most clonotypes. Because the same donors could not be followed over many years, the conclusions depended on cross-sectional statistical analysis. A weaker excess of twin sharing was found in beta out-of-frame sequences because the signal-to-noise ratio was lowered by fewer shared sequences. Out-of-frame TCR alpha sequences shared between twins showed an excess of low generation-probability sequences compared with coincidental sharing between unrelated individuals. Fewer insertions were carried by abundant cord blood beta clonotypes, a similar but weaker trend appeared in young adult naive repertoires, and no such trend appeared in memory repertoires. Recombination models systematically underestimated out-of-frame TCR alpha sharing in monozygotic twins but agreed with sharing between unrelated individuals.

Every donor was a healthy Caucasian. As concerns this clonotype: No antigen is known for it. Per-nucleotide qualities are absent, and no much larger clonotype sits a single base away.

V loses 2 bases at its end and J loses 11 bases; junction bases beyond the gene matches: 13. The CDR3 contains 15 residues, cysteine and phenylalanine counted. The kept DNA is CDR3 alone, 45 bases in frame from the first base. Per the germline V gene, KGHDR is the CDR1 and SFDVKD is the CDR2. Libraries were built with 5' RACE. The run used an Illumina HiSeq 2000. A universal primer binding site was introduced by template switching, and a unique molecular identifier was present in the final cDNA, enabling accurate counting of TCR cDNA molecules. First-strand cDNA for TCR alpha and beta chains was synthesized from specific primers in the conserved constant-segment region. To control for contamination, each cDNA library was double barcoded with a SMART-Mk sample barcode plus Illumina barcodes. Two successive PCR steps introduced TruSeq adapter sequences along with Illumina sample barcodes. TCR alpha and beta cDNA libraries were sequenced on the Illumina HiSeq platform with custom primers. The authors' analysis ran thus. MiGEC was used to process raw reads and extract unique molecular identifiers, and MiXCR was used to find CDR3 positions. For each individual, recombination models were inferred using an EM algorithm with the repgenHMM and IGoR tools. Shared clonotypes were analyzed with the tcR package in R, and sharing was normalized by the product of cloneset sizes. To study raw recombination without the effects of thymic and clonal selection, out-of-frame nonproductive sequences were analyzed. The public reads were reanalyzed by TCRdb: fastp trimming at Q25, MiXCR alignment, in-frame beta chains only. Rows merge per CDR3 protein into single entries with the most common DNA and genes. TCRdb, rather than the study authors, made the V and J calls. In this sample the table shows approximately 1.8 million distinct CDR3 sequences, more than 30% of which occur a single time. The ten largest clonotypes hold about 0.27% of the sample.

Sequenced sample: cord blood. The clonotype was recovered from a newborn girl in good health. Recombination connected TRBV24-1 to TRBJ2-5, and 7 bases in between align with TRBD1. The encoded CDR3 is CATSDSGTARDEQYF. The DNA sequence follows: TGTGCCACCAGTGATTCGGGGACAGCCCGGGATGAGCAGTACTTC.